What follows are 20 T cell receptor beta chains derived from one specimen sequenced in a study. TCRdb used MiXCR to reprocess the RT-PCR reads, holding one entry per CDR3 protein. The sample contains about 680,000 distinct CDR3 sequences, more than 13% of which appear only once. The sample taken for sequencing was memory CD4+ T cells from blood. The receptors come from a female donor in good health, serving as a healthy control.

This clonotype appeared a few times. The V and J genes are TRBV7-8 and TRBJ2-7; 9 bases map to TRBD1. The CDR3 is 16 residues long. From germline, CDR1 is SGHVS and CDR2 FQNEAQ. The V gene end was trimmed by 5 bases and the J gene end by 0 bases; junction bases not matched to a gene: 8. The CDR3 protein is CASSVQGAWTSYEQYF. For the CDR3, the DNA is TGTGCCAGCAGCGTACAGGGGGCTTGGACCTCCTACGAGCAGTACTTC.

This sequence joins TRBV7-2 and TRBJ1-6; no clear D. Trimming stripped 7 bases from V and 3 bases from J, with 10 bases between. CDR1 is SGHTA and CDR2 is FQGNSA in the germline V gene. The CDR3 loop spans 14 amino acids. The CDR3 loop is CASKWSSYNSPLHF. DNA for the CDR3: TGTGCCAGCAAATGGAGCAGCTATAATTCACCCCTCCACTTT.

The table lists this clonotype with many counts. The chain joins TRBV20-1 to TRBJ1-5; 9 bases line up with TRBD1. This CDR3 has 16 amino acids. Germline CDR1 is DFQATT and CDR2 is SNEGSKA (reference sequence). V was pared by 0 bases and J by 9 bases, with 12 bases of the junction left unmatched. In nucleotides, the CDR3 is TGCAGTGCTAGAGACTTCACCGGGACAGGGTCATTGCCCCAGCATTTT. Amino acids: CSARDFTGTGSLPQHF.

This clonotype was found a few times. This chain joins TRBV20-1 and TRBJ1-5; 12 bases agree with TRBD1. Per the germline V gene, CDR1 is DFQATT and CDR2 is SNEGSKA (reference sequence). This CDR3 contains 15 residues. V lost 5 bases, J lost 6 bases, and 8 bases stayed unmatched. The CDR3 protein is CSAGTGGEVSQPQHF. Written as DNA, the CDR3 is TGCAGTGCTGGGACAGGGGGCGAGGTTTCTCAGCCCCAGCATTTT.

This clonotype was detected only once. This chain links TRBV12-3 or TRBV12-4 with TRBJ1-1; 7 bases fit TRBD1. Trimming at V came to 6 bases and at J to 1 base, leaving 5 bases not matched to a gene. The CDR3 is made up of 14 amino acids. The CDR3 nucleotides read TGTGCCAGCAGGGGGACAGAGAAGAACACTGAAGCTTTCTTT. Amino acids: CASRGTEKNTEAFF.

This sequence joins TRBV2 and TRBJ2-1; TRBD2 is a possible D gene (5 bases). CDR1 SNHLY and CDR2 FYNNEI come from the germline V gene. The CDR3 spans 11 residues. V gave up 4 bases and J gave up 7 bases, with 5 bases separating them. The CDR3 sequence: CASSGENEQFF. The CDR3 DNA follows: TGTGCCAGCAGTGGGGAGAATGAGCAGTTCTTC.

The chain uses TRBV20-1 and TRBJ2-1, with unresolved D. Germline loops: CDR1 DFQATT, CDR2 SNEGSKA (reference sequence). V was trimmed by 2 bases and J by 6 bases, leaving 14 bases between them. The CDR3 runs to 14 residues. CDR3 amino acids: CSARLPNRANEQFF. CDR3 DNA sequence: TGCAGTGCTAGACTCCCGAATAGAGCCAATGAGCAGTTCTTC.

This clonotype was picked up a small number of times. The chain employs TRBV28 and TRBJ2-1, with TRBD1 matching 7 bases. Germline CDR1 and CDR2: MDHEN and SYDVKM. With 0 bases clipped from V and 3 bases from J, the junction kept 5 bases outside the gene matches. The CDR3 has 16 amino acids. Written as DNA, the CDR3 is TGTGCCAGCAGTTTATGGACTGACAGGGTCTACAATGAGCAGTTCTTC. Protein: CASSLWTDRVYNEQFF.

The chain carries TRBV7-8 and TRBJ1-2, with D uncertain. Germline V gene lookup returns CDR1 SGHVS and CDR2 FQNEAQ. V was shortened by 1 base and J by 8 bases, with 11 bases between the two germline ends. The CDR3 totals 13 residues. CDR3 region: CASSLEVSSGYTF. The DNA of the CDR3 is TGTGCCAGCAGCTTAGAGGTCAGCAGCGGCTACACCTTC.

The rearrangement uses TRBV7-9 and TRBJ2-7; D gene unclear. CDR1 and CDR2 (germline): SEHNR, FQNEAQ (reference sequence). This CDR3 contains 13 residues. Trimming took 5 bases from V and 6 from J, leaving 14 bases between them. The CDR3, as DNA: TGTGCCAGCAGCCGAACTACTTTTTTCGAGCAGTACTTC. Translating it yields CASSRTTFFEQYF. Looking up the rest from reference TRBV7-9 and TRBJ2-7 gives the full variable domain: DTGVSQNPRHKITKRGQNVTFRCDPISEHNRLYWYRQTLGQGPEFLTYFQNEAQLEKSRLLSDRFSAERPKGSFSTLEIQRTEQGDSAMYLCASSRTTFFEQYFGPGTRLTVT.

CDR3 amino acids: CASSLTGGNPQHF. As DNA, the CDR3 is TGTGCCAGCAGCTTGACAGGGGGCAACCCCCAGCATTTT. The V and J genes are TRBV5-5 and TRBJ1-5; TRBD1 agrees at 9 bases. CDR3 length equals 13 residues. The trim removed 1 base at V and 10 bases at J, leaving 3 bases unmatched. The germline gives CDR1 SGHKS, CDR2 YYEKEE (reference sequence).

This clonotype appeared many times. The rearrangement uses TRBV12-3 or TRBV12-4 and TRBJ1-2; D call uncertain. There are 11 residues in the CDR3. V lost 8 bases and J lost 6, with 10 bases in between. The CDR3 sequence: CASGPQNGYTF. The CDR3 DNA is TGTGCCAGCGGACCACAGAATGGCTACACCTTC.

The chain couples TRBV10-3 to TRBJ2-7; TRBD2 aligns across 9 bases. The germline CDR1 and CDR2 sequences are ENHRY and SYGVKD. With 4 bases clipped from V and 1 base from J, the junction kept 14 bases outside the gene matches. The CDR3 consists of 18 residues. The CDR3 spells CAISVPFEGREGSYEQYF. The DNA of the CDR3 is TGTGCCATCAGTGTACCATTTGAGGGGCGGGAGGGTTCCTACGAGCAGTACTTC.

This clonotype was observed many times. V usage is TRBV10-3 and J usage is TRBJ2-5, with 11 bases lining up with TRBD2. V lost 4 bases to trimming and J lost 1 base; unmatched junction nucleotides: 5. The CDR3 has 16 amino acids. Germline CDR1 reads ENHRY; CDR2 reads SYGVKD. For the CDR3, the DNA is TGTGCCATCAGTGCCCTAGCGGGGGGTGGCCAAGAGACCCAGTACTTC. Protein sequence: CAISALAGGGQETQYF.

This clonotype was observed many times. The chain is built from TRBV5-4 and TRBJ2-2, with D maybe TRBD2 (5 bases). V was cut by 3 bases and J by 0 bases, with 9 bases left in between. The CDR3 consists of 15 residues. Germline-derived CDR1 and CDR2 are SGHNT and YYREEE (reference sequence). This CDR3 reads CASSSGGSNTGELFF. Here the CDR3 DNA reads TGTGCCAGCAGCTCGGGCGGGTCGAACACCGGGGAGCTGTTTTTT.

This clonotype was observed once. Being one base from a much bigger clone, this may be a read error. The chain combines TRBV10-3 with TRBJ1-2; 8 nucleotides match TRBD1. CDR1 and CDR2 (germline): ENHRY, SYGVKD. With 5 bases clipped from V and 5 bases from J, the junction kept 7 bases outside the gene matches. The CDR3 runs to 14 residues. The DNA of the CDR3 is TGTGCCATCAGTAAACAACAGGGGGAATATGGCTACACCTTC. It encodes CAISKQQGEYGYTF.

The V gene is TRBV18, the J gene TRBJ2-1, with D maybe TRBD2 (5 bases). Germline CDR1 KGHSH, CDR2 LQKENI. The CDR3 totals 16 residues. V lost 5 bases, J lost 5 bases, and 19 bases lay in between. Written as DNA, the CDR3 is TGTGCCAGCTCAGCAACTATTCCGGGGTCCCACAATGAGCAGTTCTTC. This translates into CASSATIPGSHNEQFF.

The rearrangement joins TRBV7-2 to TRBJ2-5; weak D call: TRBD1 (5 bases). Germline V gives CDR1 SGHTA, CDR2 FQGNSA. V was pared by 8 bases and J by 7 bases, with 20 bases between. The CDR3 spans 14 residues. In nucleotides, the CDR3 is TGTGCCAGCGCCTTAGCTTACCAGGGCGGGACCCAGTACTTC. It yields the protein CASALAYQGGTQYF. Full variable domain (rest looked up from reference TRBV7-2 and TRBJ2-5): GAGVSQSPSNKVTEKGKDVELRCDPISGHTALYWYRQSLGQGLEFLIYFQGNSAPDKSGLPSDRFSAERTGGSVSTLTIQRTQQEDSAVYLCASALAYQGGTQYFGPGTRLLVL.

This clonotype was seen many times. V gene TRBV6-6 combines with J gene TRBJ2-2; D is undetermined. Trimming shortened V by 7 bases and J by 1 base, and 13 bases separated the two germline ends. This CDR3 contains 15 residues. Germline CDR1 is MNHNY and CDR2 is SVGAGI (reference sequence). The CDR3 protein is CASIPDGRNTGELFF. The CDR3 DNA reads TGTGCCAGCATTCCGGACGGTAGGAACACCGGGGAGCTGTTTTTT.

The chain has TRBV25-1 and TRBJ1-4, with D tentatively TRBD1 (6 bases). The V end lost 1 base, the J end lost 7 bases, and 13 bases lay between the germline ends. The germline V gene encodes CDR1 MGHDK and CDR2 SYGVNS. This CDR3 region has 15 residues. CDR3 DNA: TGTGCCAGCAGTGAATTATGGACAGAAGGTGAAAAACTGTTTTTT. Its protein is CASSELWTEGEKLFF.